This TCR beta chain was observed in a study of blood T cell repertoires in COVID-19. Study at large: From the United States, Italy and Spain came samples of acute and convalescent COVID-19.

Only in-frame clones appear in the TCRdb table, and some are missing; sequencing was by immunoSEQ multiplex PCR. The table includes about 300,000 clones, over 85% detected once. V lost 0 bases and J lost 1, with 23 bases in between. Germline CDR1 and CDR2: SGHKS and YYEKEE (reference sequence). This CDR3 is 20 amino acids long. The rearrangement uses TRBV5-5 and TRBJ2-1; weak D call: TRBD2 (6 bases). The receptor's source is a woman aged 45-65 years who had been exposed to COVID-19. Sequencing was carried out using PBMCs or T cells enriched from blood (not recorded which). CDR3 sequence: CASSLVGLKQLRGSYNEQFF. The CDR3 DNA sequence: TGTGCCAGCAGCTTGGTAGGCCTCAAGCAGCTGCGGGGTTCCTACAATGAGCAGTTCTTC.